This TCR beta chain was retrieved from a study of blood T cell dynamics during melanoma immunotherapy. The germline gives CDR1 MNHEY, CDR2 SVGAGI. The V end was cut by 2 bases, the J end by 7 bases, with 15 bases between. The CDR3 consists of 14 residues. DNA loading was fixed at 350 to 450 ng for all bulk PBMC samples. Using immunoSEQ multiplex PCR, the repertoire was profiled, and TCRdb retains in-frame clones only, with some absent. The sample records 8,000 to 13,000 clones, around nine tenths being singletons. The time point was: week 3, after first cycle of checkpoint inhibitor. One draw preceded checkpoint blockade; another followed its first cycle at week 3.

Sequencing was performed on blood, taken from a patient treated with checkpoint blockade. The V and J genes are TRBV6-5 and TRBJ2-7; D might be TRBD1 or TRBD2, each matching 5 bases. The source is a human donor with melanoma. In nucleotides, the CDR3 is TGTGCCAGCAGTTACCGCGTGGCAGGGAGTGAGCAGTACTTC. Amino acid sequence: CASSYRVAGSEQYF.